The 15 T cell receptor beta chains below were found in one sample sequenced in a study of T-cell reconstitution after alpha-beta-depleted transplantation in children. A library of TCRbeta sequences, prepared with unique molecular identifiers, was generated. TCRdb reprocessed the PCR reads via MiXCR and lists one record per CDR3 protein. The table has under 60,000 distinct CDR3 sequences, 5.5% to 7.5% seen once. Sequenced here: PBMCs, mostly from graft donor cells, sampled 60 days after TCRalphabeta/CD19-depleted stem cell transplant. These receptors all stem from a female patient aged 2-9 years who had a stem cell transplant for aplastic anemia, so the T cells may come from the graft donor.

This clonotype was observed a few times. V is TRBV20-1 and J is TRBJ1-2; no clear D. The length of the CDR3 is 13 residues. CDR1 and CDR2 from the germline V gene are DFQATT and SNEGSKA (reference sequence). V gave up 4 bases and J gave up 4 bases, with 13 bases separating them. The CDR3 nucleotides read TGCAGTGCTACCTCCAAGGGAGTCTATGGCTACACCTTC. Translation: CSATSKGVYGYTF.

This clonotype was seen more than once but under ten times. This rearrangement joins TRBV18 to TRBJ1-5; TRBD1 is a possible D gene (6 bases). Germline CDR1 and CDR2: KGHSH and LQKENI. V was pared by 1 base and J by 10 bases, with 11 bases between. CDR3 length: 13 residues. The CDR3 bases are TGTGCCAGCTCACCACGGGGGGCAGGACCCCAGCATTTT. It specifies CASSPRGAGPQHF. Full variable domain (outside the CDR3, taken from reference TRBV18 and TRBJ1-5): NAGVMQNPRHLVRRRGQEARLRCSPMKGHSHVYWYRQLPEEGLKFMVYLQKENIIDESGMPKERFSAEFPKEGPSILRIQQVVRGDSAAYFCASSPRGAGPQHFGDGTRLSIL.

This clonotype showed up many times. This chain joins TRBV27 and TRBJ2-1, with TRBD2 matching 7 bases. Germline V lookup: CDR1 MNHEY, CDR2 SMNVEV (reference sequence). The trim removed 5 bases at V and 9 bases at J, leaving 13 bases unmatched. This CDR3 spans 15 amino acids. In nucleotides, the CDR3 is TGTGCCAGCAGTCCCCTTATGGGAGGGCTAAGTGAGCAGTTCTTC. Translating it yields CASSPLMGGLSEQFF.

This clonotype has only one observation. The conserved phenylalanine or tryptophan is not found at the CDR3 terminus, so this likely reflects a read error. The chain carries TRBV12-3 or TRBV12-4 and TRBJ1-2; no definite D call. The CDR3 runs 11 residues. Trimming pared 4 bases from V and 5 bases from J, leaving 5 bases between. The CDR3 DNA sequence: TGTGCCAGCAGTTCTTTATATGGCTACACCTAC. Protein: CASSSLYGYTY.

This clonotype was seen at least ten times. This sequence joins TRBV6-5 and TRBJ1-5; possibly TRBD1 for D (6 bases). V was trimmed by 0 bases and J by 6 bases, leaving 9 bases between them. Germline CDR1 is MNHEY and CDR2 is SVGAGI. CDR3 length: 14 amino acids. As DNA, the CDR3 is TGTGCCAGCAGTTACTCGTGGGGGGCTCAGCCCCAGCATTTT. Amino acids: CASSYSWGAQPQHF.

This clonotype was seen repeatedly, ten times or more. This rearrangement joins TRBV18 to TRBJ2-6; weak D call: TRBD1 (5 bases). This CDR3 contains 16 residues. Germline CDR1 is KGHSH and CDR2 is LQKENI. Trimming pared 2 bases from V and 2 bases from J, leaving 10 bases between. The CDR3 bases are TGTGCCAGCTCACCAAGGGGTCGGACTGGGGCCAACGTCCTGACTTTC. It specifies CASSPRGRTGANVLTF.

This clonotype was observed at least ten times. The J gene is TRBJ2-3, the V gene TRBV12-3 or TRBV12-4, with D possibly TRBD2 on 6 matching bases. V was shortened by 7 bases and J by 4 bases, with 12 bases between the two germline ends. The CDR3 sequence is 13 residues long. The CDR3 loop is CASKGGAADTQYF. CDR3 DNA: TGTGCCAGCAAGGGCGGGGCGGCAGATACGCAGTATTTT.

This clonotype was found a few times. This chain joins TRBV7-3 and TRBJ2-1; perhaps D is TRBD1 or TRBD2 (5 bases each). Trimming stripped 11 bases from V and 7 bases from J, with 21 bases between. Per the germline V gene, CDR1 is SGHTA and CDR2 is FQGTGA. CDR3 length: 14 residues. CDR3 nucleotide sequence: TGTGCCGGCATATTGGGTGGGGGAAGGAATGAGCAGTTCTTC. It specifies CAGILGGGRNEQFF.

This clonotype occurred many times. The gene calls are TRBV5-5 and TRBJ1-5; D is unclear. The CDR3 runs 14 residues. Germline CDR1 SGHKS, CDR2 YYEKEE (reference sequence). V lost 5 bases, J lost 0 bases, and 9 bases lay in between. CDR3 sequence reads: CASSPRPSNQPQHF. The CDR3 nucleotides are TGTGCCAGCAGTCCCCGACCTAGCAATCAGCCCCAGCATTTT.

This clonotype was counted many times. This rearrangement joins TRBV13 to TRBJ2-7, with D hard to call. The CDR3 length is 13 residues. The germline V and J ends were trimmed by 4 bases and 4 bases, with 11 bases remaining between them. Germline V lookup: CDR1 PRHDT, CDR2 FYEKMQ (reference sequence). The CDR3 bases are TGTGCCAGCAGCTCCTTCAATCTTTACGAGCAGTACTTC. This gives the protein CASSSFNLYEQYF.

This clonotype has at least ten counts. The chain uses TRBV7-8 and TRBJ2-7; weak D call: TRBD1 (5 bases). Trimming pared 4 bases from V and 0 bases from J, leaving 10 bases between. This CDR3 region has 14 residues. Germline CDR1 and CDR2: SGHVS and FQNEAQ. The CDR3 is CASSSTENSYEQYF. DNA for the CDR3: TGTGCCAGCAGCTCGACAGAGAACTCCTACGAGCAGTACTTC.

There are a few counts of this clonotype. The chain couples TRBV28 to TRBJ1-4; D perhaps matches TRBD1 (5 bases). The V end was cut by 5 bases, the J end by 8 bases, with 18 bases between. The CDR3 consists of 15 residues. In germline, CDR1 is MDHEN, CDR2 SYDVKM. CDR3 residues: CASSTRDPGSEKLFF. The CDR3 coding sequence is TGTGCCAGCAGTACCCGGGACCCCGGATCGGAAAAACTGTTTTTT.

This clonotype was recorded at least ten times. V is TRBV5-5 and J is TRBJ1-6; 7 bases map to TRBD1. V lost 4 bases to trimming and J lost 7 bases; unmatched junction nucleotides: 5. CDR1 is SGHKS, CDR2 YYEKEE, per germline (reference sequence). The CDR3 spans 14 residues. Here the CDR3 reads CASSKDRRNSPLHF. The CDR3 nucleotides read TGTGCCAGCAGCAAGGACAGGCGGAATTCACCCCTCCACTTT. The whole variable domain, remainder taken from reference TRBV5-5 and TRBJ1-6, is DAGVTQSPTHLIKTRGQQVTLRCSPISGHKSVSWYQQVLGQGPQFIFQYYEKEERGRGNFPDRFSARQFPNYSSELNVNALLLGDSALYLCASSKDRRNSPLHFGNGTRLTVT.

In this sample, this clonotype turned up many times. The chain has TRBV27 and TRBJ2-1; TRBD2 aligns across 9 bases. The V gene's germline CDR1 is MNHEY and CDR2 SMNVEV (reference sequence). V lost 4 bases, J lost 11 bases, and 9 bases stayed unmatched. The CDR3 length is 14 residues. As DNA, the CDR3 is TGTGCCAGCAGTTCCACTGATCCTAGCGGGAAGCAGTTCTTC. It specifies CASSSTDPSGKQFF.

This clonotype was recorded many times. The rearrangement links TRBV5-1 to TRBJ2-7; 10 bases line up with TRBD2. The CDR3 consists of 12 residues. V shed 0 bases, J shed 11 bases, and the junction held 2 bases outside the gene matches. Germline V gene lookup returns CDR1 SGHRS and CDR2 YFSETQ. CDR3 DNA sequence: TGCGCCAGCAGCTTGGTCGGACTAGCGGAGTACTTC. Translating it yields CASSLVGLAEYF. Drawing the rest from reference TRBV5-1 and TRBJ2-7, the complete variable domain is KAGVTQTPRYLIKTRGQQVTLSCSPISGHRSVSWYQQTPGQGLQFLFEYFSETQRNKGNFPGRFSGRQFSNSRSEMNVSTLELGDSALYLCASSLVGLAEYFGPGTRLTVT.